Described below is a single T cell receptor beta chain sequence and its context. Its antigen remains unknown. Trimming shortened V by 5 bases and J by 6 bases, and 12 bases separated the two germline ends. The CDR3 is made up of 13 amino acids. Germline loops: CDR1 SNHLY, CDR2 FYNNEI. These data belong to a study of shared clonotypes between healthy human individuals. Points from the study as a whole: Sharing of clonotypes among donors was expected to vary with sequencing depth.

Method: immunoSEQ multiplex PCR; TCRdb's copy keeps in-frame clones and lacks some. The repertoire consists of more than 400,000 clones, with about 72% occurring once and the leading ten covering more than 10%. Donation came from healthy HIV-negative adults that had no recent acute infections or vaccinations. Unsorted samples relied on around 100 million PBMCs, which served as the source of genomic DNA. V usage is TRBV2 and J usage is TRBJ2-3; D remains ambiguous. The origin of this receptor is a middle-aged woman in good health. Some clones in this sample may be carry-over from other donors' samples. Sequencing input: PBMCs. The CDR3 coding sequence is TGTGCCAGCAGTTACTCTTACGAGGATACGCAGTATTTT. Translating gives CASSYSYEDTQYF.